This TCR beta chain was obtained from a study of human T cells and chemical hapten exposure. Study context: Enrolled patients were predominantly female and had alopecia areata, totalis or universalis.

Time point given: patch test 1, 2 weeks after DPC sensitization. The treatment denotes: therapeutic diphenylcyclopropenone sensitization with weekly scalp DPC. Patch tests were applied only after blood draws. The authors' total RNA extraction used unfractionated whole blood. On this clonotype itself: Its specificity is unknown.

Study outcomes and limitations: Compared with pre-sensitization or healthy control sets, expanded TCRs clustered more.

With 3 bases removed from V and 3 bases from J, the gap between germline ends came to 11 bases. CDR3 length equals 13 residues. Germline CDR1 DFQATT, CDR2 SNEGSKA (reference sequence). TCRdb used MiXCR to reprocess the RACE reads, holding one entry per CDR3 protein. The sample lists approximately 340,000 distinct CDR3 sequences, 6% to 8.5% occurring once. V gene TRBV20-1 combines with J gene TRBJ1-1, with D tentatively TRBD1 (5 bases). Sample: whole blood, taken in connection with sensitization to the hapten diphenylcyclopropenone (DPC). The clonotype comes from a woman in her late teens or twenties with alopecia areata. Some clones in this sample may be carry-over from other donors' samples. As DNA, the CDR3 is TGCAGTGCTAGTGGGGCTGGGGACACTGAAGCTTTCTTT. Translating gives CSASGAGDTEAFF.